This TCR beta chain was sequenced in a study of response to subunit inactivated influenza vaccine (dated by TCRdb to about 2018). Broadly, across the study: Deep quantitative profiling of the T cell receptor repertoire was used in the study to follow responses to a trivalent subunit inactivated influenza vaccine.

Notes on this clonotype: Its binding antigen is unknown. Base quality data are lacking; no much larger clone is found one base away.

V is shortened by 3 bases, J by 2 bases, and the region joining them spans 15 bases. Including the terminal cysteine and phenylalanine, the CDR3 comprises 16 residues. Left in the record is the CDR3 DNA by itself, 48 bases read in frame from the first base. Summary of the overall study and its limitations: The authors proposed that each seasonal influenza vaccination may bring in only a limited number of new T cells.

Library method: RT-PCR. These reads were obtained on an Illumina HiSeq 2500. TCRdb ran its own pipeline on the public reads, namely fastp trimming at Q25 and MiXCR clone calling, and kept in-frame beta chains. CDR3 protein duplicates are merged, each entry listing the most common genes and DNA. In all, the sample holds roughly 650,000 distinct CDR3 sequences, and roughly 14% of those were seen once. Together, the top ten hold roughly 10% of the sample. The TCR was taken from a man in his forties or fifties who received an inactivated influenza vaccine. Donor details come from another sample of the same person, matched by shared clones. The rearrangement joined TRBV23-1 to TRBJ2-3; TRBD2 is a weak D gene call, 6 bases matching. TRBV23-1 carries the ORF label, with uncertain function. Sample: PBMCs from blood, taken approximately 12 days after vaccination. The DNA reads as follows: TGCGCCAGCAGTCATGGTGGGCGGGACCTCACAGATACGCAGTATTTT. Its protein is CASSHGGRDLTDTQYF.